The 11 T cell receptor beta chains reported below all come from one sample, sequenced in a study of a mutant IDH1 vaccine in newly diagnosed glioma. TCRdb keeps only in-frame clones here, not all; method: immunoSEQ multiplex PCR. The data hold around 40,000 clones, with 60% to 85% observed a single time. As for time point: week 23, last vaccination. Vaccine doses each comprised 300 ug of mutant IDH1 20-mer peptide, with topical imiquimod. For these TCRs, the target antigens are not known. The source was PBMCs, collected from a glioma patient whose treatment included an IDH1 peptide vaccine. These receptors came from a woman in her 40s with glioma. Some clones in this sample may be carry-over from other donors' samples.

The V and J genes are TRBV28 and TRBJ1-4; D is unresolved. There are 11 residues in the CDR3. The V gene's germline CDR1 is MDHEN and CDR2 SYDVKM. Trimming pared 8 bases from V and 8 bases from J, leaving 9 bases between. The CDR3 DNA reads as TGTGCCAGCGGGATCCGGGAAAAACTGTTTTTT. Its protein is CASGIREKLFF.

The rearrangement uses TRBV28 and TRBJ1-1; a weak D match, TRBD1 (5 bases). This CDR3 contains 17 residues. Between the trimmed V and J ends, which lost 7 bases and 0 bases, there was a span of 21 bases. Germline CDR1 reads MDHEN; CDR2 reads SYDVKM. DNA of the CDR3: TGTGCCAGCACCCTAGTAGGGGCCGTTACCATGAACACTGAAGCTTTCTTT. Residues: CASTLVGAVTMNTEAFF.

The rearrangement joins TRBV6-7 to TRBJ1-4; D gene uncertain. TRBV6-7 is recorded as an ORF, its role being uncertain. V was cut by 8 bases and J by 8 bases, with 15 bases left in between. The CDR3 has 13 amino acids. The CDR3 DNA sequence: TGTGCCAGCGGCTGGTTGTGGAGAGAAAAACTGTTTTTT. Translation gives CASGWLWREKLFF.

The rearrangement uses TRBV19 and TRBJ1-3, with D possibly being TRBD1 (5 bases). This CDR3 has 14 residues. The ends were cut back, 4 bases at V and 3 bases at J, with 10 bases in the middle. Germline-derived CDR1 and CDR2 are LNHDA and SQIVND (reference sequence). CDR3: CASSNNGGGNTIYF. In DNA form, the CDR3 reads TGTGCCAGTAGTAACAACGGGGGTGGAAACACCATATATTTT.

The chain carries TRBV4-2 and TRBJ1-2; 9 nucleotides line up with TRBD1. Germline V gene data show CDR1 as LGHNA and CDR2 as YNFKEQ. The trim removed 0 bases at V and 4 bases at J, leaving 12 bases unmatched. The CDR3 has 18 amino acids. Here the CDR3 reads CASSQDRSGQGVGYGYTF. The DNA of the CDR3 is TGTGCCAGCAGCCAAGATAGATCGGGACAGGGAGTGGGCTATGGCTACACCTTC.

V and J are TRBV7-3 and TRBJ2-3; no definite D call. Germline CDR1 and CDR2: SGHTA and FQGTGA. This CDR3 is built from 19 residues. Deletions cut 5 bases from V and 3 bases from J, with 27 bases between. This CDR3 is CASSPPPEADLLRTDTQYF. CDR3 DNA sequence: TGTGCCAGCAGCCCACCGCCCGAGGCGGACCTTCTTCGAACAGATACGCAGTATTTT.

This clone appeared a single time. The genes are TRBV4-3 and TRBJ2-4; D remains ambiguous. In germline, CDR1 is LGHNA, CDR2 YSLEER. This CDR3 has 15 residues. Trimming took 5 bases from V and 0 from J, leaving 11 bases between them. The CDR3 DNA follows: TGCGCCAGCAGCTCTACCCTTCTAGCCAAAAACATTCAGTACTTC. As protein: CASSSTLLAKNIQYF.

This chain uses TRBV2 with TRBJ2-5; TRBD1 matches 7 bases. Trimming took 6 bases from V and 5 from J; bases not matched to a gene: 27. CDR3 length equals 20 residues. CDR1 is SNHLY and CDR2 is FYNNEI in the germline V gene. In DNA form, the CDR3 reads TGTGCCAGCAGGGATGGAGGTTACAGGAGGCAGGCGTGGGACAGCGAGACCCAGTACTTC. It translates to CASRDGGYRRQAWDSETQYF.

The V call is TRBV19, the J call TRBJ2-5; D not certain. The V and J ends lost 2 bases and 3 bases respectively, with 10 bases between them. CDR3 length equals 14 residues. Germline V gene lookup returns CDR1 LNHDA and CDR2 SQIVND (reference sequence). CDR3 nucleotide sequence: TGTGCCAGTAGTATATCCGCCCCCAAAGAGACCCAGTACTTC. Protein product: CASSISAPKETQYF.

V and J are TRBV5-1 and TRBJ1-2, with 7 nucleotides matching TRBD1. Unmatched junction bases numbered 6, after V lost 0 bases and J lost 4 bases. The CDR3 contains 15 residues. Germline CDR1 SGHRS, CDR2 YFSETQ. CDR3 amino acids: CASSLAGGAGYGYTF. The CDR3 DNA reads as TGCGCCAGCAGCTTGGCAGGGGGAGCGGGCTATGGCTACACCTTC.

By frequency in the sample, this clone is medium-sized (0.01 to 0.1%). This rearrangement joins TRBV4-2 to TRBJ1-2; no reliable D call. The germline V gene encodes CDR1 LGHNA and CDR2 YNFKEQ. Trimming took off 4 bases at V and 3 bases at J, with 18 bases between the two ends. The CDR3 consists of 16 residues. CDR3 sequence reads: CASSLFAPRRDYGYTF. In DNA form, the CDR3 reads TGTGCCAGCAGCCTATTCGCCCCGCGACGAGACTATGGCTACACCTTC.